The rows below give T cell receptor beta chains drawn from one sample of a study of T cells in tuberculosis. The repertoire was sequenced with immunoSEQ multiplex PCR; TCRdb's copy has only in-frame clones and lacks some. The sample yields 30,000 to 45,000 clones, roughly 93% seen once. The sequenced sample was PBMCs. The receptor source for this set is a donor between 5 and 29 years old with latent tuberculosis or without tuberculosis infection. Both conserved end residues are part of each CDR3. A D gene is named only where the DNA matches it firmly. Expanded clones are given a class, and other clones once, few, many or no size at all.

DNA	CDR3	size	V	J	D
TGTGCCAGCAGCTTAATTTTGGTAGGGCAGGGGGCTAACTATGGCTACACCTTC	CASSLILVGQGANYGYTF	NA	TRBV7-2	TRBJ1-2	TRBD1
TGTGCCAGCAGCTTCACAGGGAGCTCTGGAAACACCATATATTTT	CASSFTGSSGNTIYF	NA	TRBV9	TRBJ1-3	NA
TGTGCCAGCAGTATTGCGGGGGGCCGGGTGTTCTTC	CASSIAGGRVFF	NA	TRBV2	TRBJ2-1	TRBD2
TGTGCCAGCAGCTTGGGAACCGGGACAAAGAACACCGGGGAGCTGTTTTTT	CASSLGTGTKNTGELFF	NA	TRBV5-8	TRBJ2-2	NA
TGTGCCAGCAGGCAGGGGTCCAGTCAGCCCCAGCATTTT	CASRQGSSQPQHF	NA	TRBV6-6	TRBJ1-5	NA
TGTGCCAGCAGCTTGGGGGACAGGGGCTACGGGGGAACTTACAATGAGCAGTTCTTC	CASSLGDRGYGGTYNEQFF	NA	TRBV11-2	TRBJ2-1	TRBD1
TGTGCCAGCAGTTACGGAGGGTATCAGAACTATGGCTACACCTTC	CASSYGGYQNYGYTF	NA	TRBV6-5	TRBJ1-2	NA
TGTGCCACCTCAGGGATTAATGGCTACACCTTC	CATSGINGYTF	once	TRBV10-3	TRBJ1-2	NA
TGTGCCAGCAGCTTATTGCAACACCAATCGAACACCGGGGAGCTGTTTTTT	CASSLLQHQSNTGELFF	NA	TRBV7-9	TRBJ2-2	NA
TGTGCCTGGAGTTTGACTCGGGACACCATATATTTT	CAWSLTRDTIYF	NA	TRBV30	TRBJ1-3	NA
TGCGCCAGCAGCCAAGAGGTGGAAGGGAGCAGGACTGAAGCTTTCTTT	CASSQEVEGSRTEAFF	few	TRBV4-1	TRBJ1-1	NA
TGTGCCAGTAACCACCCCAGGACTAGCGGGGGGGCCAATGAGCAGTTCTTC	CASNHPRTSGGANEQFF	once	TRBV19	TRBJ2-1	TRBD2
TGCAGTGGAGGGAATTATGGCTACACCTTC	CSGGNYGYTF	NA	TRBV20-1	TRBJ1-2	NA
TGTGCCAGCAGCTTTCAGGGTGGGTCCCAGCATTTT	CASSFQGGSQHF	NA	TRBV5-4	TRBJ1-5	NA
TGCGCCAGCAGCCCCCTGGGACTTAAGTCATCGCGCGAGCAGTACTTC	CASSPLGLKSSREQYF	NA	TRBV4-1	TRBJ2-7	NA
TGTGCCAGCAGCCGGACAGGGTGGAACACTGAAGCTTTCTTT	CASSRTGWNTEAFF	once	TRBV5-4	TRBJ1-1	TRBD1
TGCAGCGTTGTGCGGTGGGGGACAGGGCATGGCTACACCTTC	CSVVRWGTGHGYTF	NA	TRBV29-1	TRBJ1-2	TRBD1
TGTGCCAGCAGCTTAGTGGACTCAGATGAAAGCCGCTCCTATAATTCACCCCTCCACTTT	CASSLVDSDESRSYNSPLHF	NA	TRBV7-6	TRBJ1-6	NA
TGCGCCAGCAGTGAGGGAACAGGGAACTATGGCTACACCTTC	CASSEGTGNYGYTF	NA	TRBV10-2	TRBJ1-2	NA
TGTGCCAGCAGCTTATTTCAGGGGGCGGATAAGTTGTATGGAAACACCATATATTTT	CASSLFQGADKLYGNTIYF	NA	TRBV7-9	TRBJ1-3	TRBD1
TGTGCCAGCAGCCCCCCCGGACAGGGGGCAAATTCACCCCTCCACTTT	CASSPPGQGANSPLHF	NA	TRBV9	TRBJ1-6	TRBD1
TGTGCCAGCAGCCAAACGACAGGGGTCGGCTACACCTTC	CASSQTTGVGYTF	NA	TRBV7-3	TRBJ1-2	TRBD1
TGTGCCAGCAGCCCTATTAGGACAGGGCGGGGCTACACCTTC	CASSPIRTGRGYTF	NA	TRBV14	TRBJ1-2	TRBD1
TGTGCCAGCAGTGGGGGGACAGCGAACACTGAAGCTTTCTTT	CASSGGTANTEAFF	NA	TRBV6-1	TRBJ1-1	TRBD1
TGTGCCAGCAGTCCTCTTCCGGGACAGGGTTTTAACCCCTACGAGCAGTACTTC	CASSPLPGQGFNPYEQYF	NA	TRBV27	TRBJ2-7	TRBD1
TGCGCCAGCAGCTTGAGGACTAGCGGGGGCCGCCTAGCCAAAAACATTCAGTACTTC	CASSLRTSGGRLAKNIQYF	NA	TRBV5-1	TRBJ2-4	TRBD2
TGCGCCAGCAGTGAGTCGAGAGGCGGGACAGGGAGTAAATATAATGGCTACACCTTC	CASSESRGGTGSKYNGYTF	NA	TRBV10-2	TRBJ1-2	TRBD1
TGTGCCAGCAGCGACTTGACTAGCGGGTACTCTGGGGCCAACGTCCTGACTTTC	CASSDLTSGYSGANVLTF	NA	TRBV2	TRBJ2-6	TRBD2
TGTGCCTGGACCCGCGGACAGAATAACTATGGCTACACCTTC	CAWTRGQNNYGYTF	NA	TRBV30	TRBJ1-2	NA
TGTGCCAGCAGTGAAGGAGGAGATACGCAGTATTTT	CASSEGGDTQYF	NA	TRBV2	TRBJ2-3	NA
TGTGCCAGCAGCTCTAGTGTGGTTCCTGGGGCCAACGTCCTGACTTTC	CASSSSVVPGANVLTF	NA	TRBV5-4	TRBJ2-6	NA
TGTGCCAGCAGTTTATCTTTAGCCTACGAGCAGTACTTC	CASSLSLAYEQYF	NA	TRBV27	TRBJ2-7	NA
TGCGCCAGCAGCCAATTCCACCCGAGTTCTAGCGGGGGCCTTGGGGAGCAGTACTTC	CASSQFHPSSSGGLGEQYF	NA	TRBV4-3	TRBJ2-7	TRBD2
TGTGCCAGCATGACTAGTGGTTTGTCGGATACGCAGTATTTT	CASMTSGLSDTQYF	NA	TRBV2	TRBJ2-3	NA
TGTGCCAGCGGCAGGTATAACAATGAGCAGTTCTTC	CASGRYNNEQFF	NA	TRBV7-2	TRBJ2-1	NA
TGTGCCAGCAGCCAAGTCCGGGGCTCTGGAAACACCATATATTTT	CASSQVRGSGNTIYF	once	TRBV14	TRBJ1-3	NA
TGTGCCAGCAGTTGGGACAGGAGCTCCTACAATGAGCAGTTCTTC	CASSWDRSSYNEQFF	NA	TRBV6-5	TRBJ2-1	TRBD1
TGTGCCAGCAGCCTTAACACCGGGGAGCTGTTTTTT	CASSLNTGELFF	once	TRBV7-9	TRBJ2-2	NA
TGTGCCAGTAGTATAGATCTGAGCTCCTATAATTCACCCCTCCACTTT	CASSIDLSSYNSPLHF	NA	TRBV19	TRBJ1-6	NA
TGTGCCAGCAGCTCGGGACTAGCTCCCTCGGAGGAGCAGTACTTC	CASSSGLAPSEEQYF	NA	TRBV7-2	TRBJ2-7	TRBD2
TGTGCCAGCAGCTCAGGACTAGCGGGGGGCAATGAGCAGTTCTTC	CASSSGLAGGNEQFF	NA	TRBV13	TRBJ2-1	TRBD2
TGCGCCAGCAGTGAGCAGGGGAACACTGAAGCTTTCTTT	CASSEQGNTEAFF	NA	TRBV10-2	TRBJ1-1	NA
TGTGCCAGCAGCATTTGGACAGGGCCCTATGGCTACACCTTC	CASSIWTGPYGYTF	NA	TRBV21-1	TRBJ1-2	NA
TGTGCCAGCACCAATCCTGGGGCCAACGTCCTGACTTTC	CASTNPGANVLTF	NA	TRBV7-3	TRBJ2-6	NA